Listed here are 3 T cell receptor beta chains from one sample, sequenced in a study of Graves' ophthalmopathy and Graves' hyperthyroidism. RNA transcripts were the template, and TCR beta CDR3 regions were amplified from them. Second-round multiplex PCR came after first-round RT-PCR with HTBI primers. Each CDR3 protein gets one entry after TCRdb re-called the multiplex PCR reads with MiXCR. The sample gives about 400,000 distinct CDR3 sequences, under 25% of which show up once; roughly 3% is in the top ten. Sequencing was done on a sample of peripheral blood. Receptors were obtained from a woman aged 18-29 years with stable Graves' hyperthyroidism.

This clonotype has more than one count but fewer than ten. This chain links TRBV6-1 with TRBJ1-6; D gene uncertain. Per germline, CDR1 MNHNS and CDR2 SASEGT. The V end was cut by 0 bases, the J end by 3 bases, with 9 bases between. This CDR3 spans 16 amino acids. The CDR3 here is CASSEALIRYNSPLHF. Written as DNA, the CDR3 is TGTGCCAGCAGTGAAGCGCTCATTCGCTATAATTCACCCCTCCACTTT.

This clonotype has ten or more counts. CDR3 residues: CASSLVGTANTGELFF. The CDR3 DNA reads TGCGCCAGCAGCCTCGTTGGGACGGCAAACACCGGGGAGCTGTTTTTT. This chain joins TRBV5-1 and TRBJ2-2, with D perhaps matching TRBD1 or TRBD2 (5 bases each). Trimming shortened V by 4 bases and J by 2 bases, and 15 bases separated the two germline ends. CDR3 size: 16 residues. The germline V gene encodes CDR1 SGHRS and CDR2 YFSETQ. The full variable domain, rest sourced from reference TRBV5-1 and TRBJ2-2, is KAGVTQTPRYLIKTRGQQVTLSCSPISGHRSVSWYQQTPGQGLQFLFEYFSETQRNKGNFPGRFSGRQFSNSRSEMNVSTLELGDSALYLCASSLVGTANTGELFFGEGSRLTVL.

This clonotype was seen repeatedly, ten times or more. V and J are TRBV19 and TRBJ1-1, with 9 positions matching TRBD1. J lost 1 base, V lost 6 bases, and 6 bases had no gene match. CDR1 is LNHDA and CDR2 is SQIVND in the germline V gene (reference sequence). CDR3 length: 15 amino acids. The CDR3 DNA is TGTGCCAGTAGGGGACAGGGCGGTAGGAACACTGAAGCTTTCTTT. Amino acids: CASRGQGGRNTEAFF.